These 21 T cell receptor beta chains were all obtained from the same sample, sequenced in a study of regulatory T cells in long-lasting Graves disease. Time point defined: persistent/refractory GD, antithyroid drugs over 5 years with positive TRAb. After RNA was extracted from PBMCs, the TCR library was made from it. Arm-PCR of CDR3 regions with iRepertoire HTBI primers generated TCR beta libraries. TCRdb analysed the multiplex PCR reads with MiXCR anew, one entry per CDR3 protein. The table records roughly 430,000 distinct CDR3 sequences, around a fifth of them present only once. The input for sequencing was peripheral blood mononuclear cells (PBMCs), taken when the disease was refractory, from a patient treated with antithyroid drugs. Every receptor here comes from a female donor with Graves disease.

In the case of this clonotype: With only one base between it and a far larger clone, this is likely a read error. This chain joins TRBV2 and TRBJ2-5; 9 bases are shared with TRBD2. The CDR3 runs to 17 residues. CDR1 SNHLY and CDR2 FYNNEI come from the germline V gene. The CDR3 region is CANSDIGTSSGKETQYF. CDR3 coding DNA: TGTGCCAACAGTGACATCGGGACTAGCAGTGGCAAAGAGACCCAGTACTTC.

This chain connects TRBV6-1 to TRBJ1-1; D not certain. Germline CDR1 is MNHNS and CDR2 is SASEGT. The CDR3 sequence is 11 residues long. Between the trimmed V and J ends, which lost 5 bases and 5 bases, there was a span of 6 bases. CDR3 residues: CASSHWTEAFF. The CDR3 DNA follows: TGTGCCAGCAGTCATTGGACTGAAGCTTTCTTT.

This clonotype was observed a few times. V usage is TRBV11-2 and J usage is TRBJ2-4; TRBD1 agrees at 7 bases. The V gene's germline CDR1 is SGHAT and CDR2 FQNNGV. This CDR3 comprises 17 residues. V dropped 9 bases and J dropped 0; count of bases not matched to a gene: 14. CDR3: CASKVTGDLVAKNIQYF. CDR3 nucleotide sequence: TGTGCCAGTAAGGTCACAGGGGATCTCGTAGCCAAAAACATTCAGTACTTC.

The rearrangement joins TRBV20-1 to TRBJ1-5; D is unresolved. The CDR3 runs to 14 residues. Looked up from germline, CDR1 is DFQATT and CDR2 is SNEGSKA (reference sequence). V was clipped by 3 bases and J by 5 bases, with 14 bases between them. CDR3 loop: CSARRVLRDQPQHF. The CDR3 DNA is TGCAGTGCTAGGAGGGTCCTAAGGGATCAGCCCCAGCATTTT.

This chain connects TRBV7-9 to TRBJ2-3, with 7 bases identical to TRBD2. The germline V gene encodes CDR1 SEHNR and CDR2 FQNEAQ (reference sequence). The J segment lost 3 bases and the V segment lost 3 bases, leaving 12 bases of the junction unmatched. The CDR3 is 17 amino acids. CDR3 loop: CASSFTFSRGSTDTQYF. The CDR3 nucleotides read TGTGCCAGCAGCTTTACATTCTCTCGCGGGAGTACAGATACGCAGTATTTT. Looking up the rest from reference TRBV7-9 and TRBJ2-3 gives the full variable domain: DTGVSQNPRHKITKRGQNVTFRCDPISEHNRLYWYRQTLGQGPEFLTYFQNEAQLEKSRLLSDRFSAERPKGSFSTLEIQRTEQGDSAMYLCASSFTFSRGSTDTQYFGPGTRLTVL.

The sample holds many counts of this clonotype. The rearrangement links TRBV9 to TRBJ2-2; no reliable D call. The CDR3 extends over 13 amino acids. Germline V gives CDR1 SGDLS, CDR2 YYNGEE. Trimming removed 0 bases from V and 8 bases from J, with 8 bases in between. CDR3 in DNA: TGTGCCAGCAGCGTAGACATGGCGGGGGAGCTGTTTTTT. It codes for CASSVDMAGELFF.

Comments on this clonotype: This clone may be a read error of a much larger clone one base away. V is TRBV10-3 and J is TRBJ2-7; 8 bases map to TRBD2. Germline V lookup: CDR1 ENHRY, CDR2 SYGVKD. This CDR3 comprises 15 residues. The CDR3 DNA is TGTGCCGTCAGTGACCCCGGACTAGCTTCCCACGAGCAGTACTTC. It specifies CAVSDPGLASHEQYF.

This clonotype was detected many times. The gene calls are TRBV28 and TRBJ2-7; D is unresolved. The germline V gene encodes CDR1 MDHEN and CDR2 SYDVKM. V lost 6 bases and J lost 6, with 12 bases in between. This CDR3 has 12 residues. The CDR3 nucleotides are TGTGCCAGCAGCTGGGGATCTAGCGAGCAGTACTTC. Its protein product is CASSWGSSEQYF.

The chain links TRBV28 to TRBJ2-7; possible D gene TRBD2, 5 bases. This CDR3 contains 12 residues. V was pared by 6 bases and J by 6 bases, with 12 bases between. CDR1 and CDR2 (germline): MDHEN, SYDVKM. The CDR3 nucleotides read TGTGCCAGCAGCCCAACTAGAATCGAGCAGTACTTC. It translates to CASSPTRIEQYF.

This clonotype was seen repeatedly, ten times or more. V usage is TRBV28 and J usage is TRBJ2-7; tentative D call: TRBD1 (6 bases). Trimming left V 5 bases short and J 3 bases short, with 11 bases between. The germline CDR1 and CDR2 sequences are MDHEN and SYDVKM. This CDR3 spans 13 amino acids. Here the CDR3 reads CASSKGDRYEQYF. CDR3 bases: TGTGCCAGCAGTAAGGGGGACCGCTACGAGCAGTACTTC.

In its sample, this clonotype was seen many times. The chain couples TRBV2 to TRBJ2-7; D is unclear. The V and J ends lost 7 bases and 5 bases respectively, with 9 bases between them. CDR3 length: 11 residues. CDR1 is SNHLY, CDR2 FYNNEI, per germline. Here the CDR3 reads CASKGSNEQYF. CDR3 DNA: TGTGCCAGCAAGGGTAGCAACGAGCAGTACTTC.

This clonotype was detected ten times or more. The chain joins TRBV7-9 to TRBJ2-5, with no clear D. Trimming shortened V by 4 bases and J by 10 bases, and 10 bases separated the two germline ends. The CDR3 has 11 amino acids. From germline, CDR1 is SEHNR and CDR2 FQNEAQ (reference sequence). CDR3: CASSSILDQYF. In DNA form, the CDR3 reads TGTGCCAGCAGCTCCATTCTAGACCAGTACTTC.

Many counts were recorded for this clonotype. The chain uses TRBV12-3 or TRBV12-4 and TRBJ1-1; no firm D call. V was pared by 5 bases and J by 10 bases, with 17 bases between. CDR3 length: 13 residues. The CDR3: CASSISVSGRAFF. The CDR3 DNA is TGTGCCAGCAGTATCAGTGTTTCGGGGAGAGCTTTCTTT.

This clonotype was detected many times. This chain uses TRBV7-2 with TRBJ1-5; D ambiguous. The CDR3 consists of 14 residues. The V and J ends lost 0 bases and 0 bases respectively, with 3 bases between them. Per the germline V gene, CDR1 is SGHTA and CDR2 is FQGNSA. CDR3 bases: TGTGCCAGCAGCTTAGCAAATAGCAATCAGCCCCAGCATTTT. It encodes CASSLANSNQPQHF.

In its sample, this clonotype was seen many times. This chain joins TRBV27 and TRBJ2-7; 9 bases line up with TRBD2. CDR3 length: 16 residues. Germline CDR1 is MNHEY and CDR2 is SMNVEV (reference sequence). With V trimmed by 6 bases and J by 0 bases, 9 bases remained unmatched. The CDR3 protein is CASRAMAGGPSYEQYF. CDR3 DNA: TGTGCCAGCAGGGCGATGGCGGGAGGGCCCTCCTACGAGCAGTACTTC.

The chain employs TRBV19 and TRBJ2-7; D unclear. This CDR3 region has 16 residues. Germline lookup yields CDR1 LNHDA and CDR2 SQIVND (reference sequence). The V end lost 4 bases, the J end lost 3 bases, and 19 bases lay between the germline ends. CDR3 sequence reads: CASSTYLVPLNYEQYF. The CDR3 DNA is TGTGCCAGTAGTACCTATCTAGTGCCATTGAACTACGAGCAGTACTTC.

This clonotype was recorded a few times. Just one base apart from a much larger clone, this may be a read error. The rearrangement uses TRBV2 and TRBJ2-2; tentative D call: TRBD2 (5 bases). In germline, CDR1 is SNHLY, CDR2 FYNNEI. This CDR3 spans 13 amino acids. The CDR3 DNA reads TGTGCCAGCAGTGAACCTAACACCGGGGAGCCGTTTTTT. Its protein product is CASSEPNTGEPFF.

The table lists this clonotype with a few counts. This may be a read error: a much more frequent sequence differs by one nucleotide. This sequence joins TRBV6-5 and TRBJ2-5, with TRBD1 matching 8 bases. In germline, CDR1 is MNHEY, CDR2 SVGAGI. This CDR3 spans 16 amino acids. V was clipped by 4 bases and J by 0 bases; unmatched bases: 7. The CDR3 nucleotides read TGTGCCAGCAGTTTGACCAGGACAGGGAACCAAGAGACCCAGTACTTC. It codes for CASSLTRTGNQETQYF.

This chain links TRBV9 with TRBJ2-5, with 11 bases matching TRBD2. Germline V gene lookup returns CDR1 SGDLS and CDR2 YYNGEE. The CDR3 is 16 amino acids. Trimming removed 0 bases from V and 2 bases from J; junction bases left unmatched: 3. The CDR3 DNA follows: TGTGCCAGCAGCGTAGGAAGACTAGCGGGACAAGAGACCCAGTACTTC. Its protein is CASSVGRLAGQETQYF.

This clonotype turned up a few times. This rearrangement joins TRBV7-9 to TRBJ1-2, with D hard to call. Germline V gene lookup returns CDR1 SEHNR and CDR2 FQNEAQ (reference sequence). Trimming removed 3 bases at V and 6 bases at J, with 5 bases between. The CDR3 is made up of 11 amino acids. The chain's CDR3 is CASSFRDGYTF. CDR3 coding DNA: TGTGCCAGCAGCTTCCGGGATGGCTACACCTTC.

V gene TRBV6-1 combines with J gene TRBJ2-7, with TRBD2 matching 9 bases. Germline trimming cut 4 bases from V and 7 bases from J; bases unmatched to any gene: 11. The CDR3 totals 15 residues. From germline, CDR1 is MNHNS and CDR2 SASEGT. The CDR3 protein is CASSAMGAGGREQYF. The CDR3 DNA reads TGTGCCAGCAGTGCGATGGGAGCGGGAGGTAGGGAGCAGTACTTC.